A single sample gave rise to the 32 T cell receptor beta chains below, sequenced in a study of CD8 T cells in ankylosing spondylitis. MiXCR was run by TCRdb on the 5' RACE reads, yielding one entry per CDR3 protein. The sample carries approximately 35,000 distinct CDR3 sequences, 13% to 15% recorded once. Sample: blood. Receptors originate from a male donor with ankylosing spondylitis or in good health (not recorded which).

In this sample, this clonotype turned up many times. The chain combines TRBV5-1 with TRBJ2-7; D is unclear. This CDR3 region has 14 residues. Trimming left V 4 bases short and J 7 bases short, with 18 bases between. Germline V gene data show CDR1 as SGHRS and CDR2 as YFSETQ. The CDR3 nucleotides are TGCGCCAGCAGCGACCCCGTAACCGGGCGGGAGCAGTACTTC. Translated, it gives CASSDPVTGREQYF.

A few counts support this clonotype. The chain has TRBV10-3 and TRBJ2-2; D not certain. The CDR3 runs 11 residues. Trimming left V 2 bases short and J 7 bases short, with 2 bases between. Per the germline V gene, CDR1 is ENHRY and CDR2 is SYGVKD. The CDR3: CAISENGELFF. Here the CDR3 DNA reads TGTGCCATCAGTGAGAACGGGGAGCTGTTTTTT.

Written as DNA, the CDR3 is TGCGCCAGCAGCCGCGGCCGGGACACCGCCGAGACCCAGTACTTC. This encodes CASSRGRDTAETQYF. V and J are TRBV5-1 and TRBJ2-5; D might be TRBD1 (6 bases). CDR3 length: 15 amino acids. V lost 4 bases and J lost 5, with 18 bases in between. Germline V gene data show CDR1 as SGHRS and CDR2 as YFSETQ.

This clonotype was counted many times. The chain uses TRBV29-1 and TRBJ2-7; D gene ambiguous. Looked up from germline, CDR1 is SQVTM and CDR2 is ANQGSEA. Trimming removed 5 bases from V and 6 bases from J, with 20 bases in between. The CDR3 totals 14 residues. The CDR3 spells CSVLDKFGIREQYF. The CDR3 DNA reads TGCAGCGTTCTAGATAAGTTCGGTATTCGCGAGCAGTACTTC.

The V call is TRBV29-1, the J call TRBJ1-1; the D gene is possibly TRBD1 (6 bases). The V end was cut by 5 bases, the J end by 3 bases, with 16 bases between. This CDR3 contains 14 residues. The germline V gene has CDR1 SQVTM and CDR2 ANQGSEA. The CDR3 spells CSVRKGGTYTEAFF. The CDR3 DNA sequence: TGCAGCGTTCGAAAGGGGGGAACATACACTGAAGCTTTCTTT.

This clonotype occurred a few times. CDR3 coding DNA: TGCGCCAGCAGCTTGGGCGGCGTTGAGAAAAAACTGTTTTTT. Translating it yields CASSLGGVEKKLFF. V and J are TRBV5-1 and TRBJ1-4; no clear D gene. Deletions cut 0 bases from V and 9 bases from J, with 12 bases between. Germline loops: CDR1 SGHRS, CDR2 YFSETQ. CDR3 length: 14 amino acids.

The sample holds many counts of this clonotype. The chain carries TRBV29-1 and TRBJ2-1; 9 bases align to TRBD2. The CDR3 contains 14 residues. V lost 4 bases and J lost 6; bases outside the gene matches: 7. Germline CDR1 and CDR2: SQVTM and ANQGSEA. The CDR3 coding sequence is TGCAGCGTTGCGTTGTGGCGGGAGGGCAATGAGCAGTTCTTC. Translation gives CSVALWREGNEQFF.

This chain joins TRBV27 and TRBJ2-2; D uncertain. Germline lookup yields CDR1 MNHEY and CDR2 SMNVEV (reference sequence). The CDR3 is made up of 17 amino acids. V lost 8 bases to trimming and J lost 1 base, with 20 bases between them. This CDR3 reads CASSKNPWGQNTGELFF. CDR3 DNA: TGTGCCAGCTCCAAAAATCCATGGGGTCAGAACACCGGGGAGCTGTTTTTT.

This chain links TRBV28 with TRBJ2-1; 8 bases map to TRBD2. The junction had 8 bases not matched to a gene; V was cut back by 3 bases and J by 7 bases. Germline CDR1 reads MDHEN; CDR2 reads SYDVKM. There are 15 residues in the CDR3. CDR3 in amino acids: CASSFIRGGLNEQFF. CDR3 in DNA: TGTGCCAGCAGTTTCATCCGGGGGGGTTTGAATGAGCAGTTCTTC.

J is TRBJ2-7 and V is TRBV12-3 or TRBV12-4, with TRBD2 identical over 8 bases. V lost 3 bases to trimming and J lost 10 bases; unmatched junction nucleotides: 8. This CDR3 is built from 13 residues. CDR3 residues: CASSFGGGIEQYF. As DNA, the CDR3 is TGTGCCAGCAGTTTTGGCGGGGGGATCGAACAGTACTTC.

This clonotype was seen many times. In DNA form, the CDR3 reads TGTGCCATCAGTGCGACTAGCGGCTCCTACGAGCAGTACTTC. This translates into CAISATSGSYEQYF. The V call is TRBV10-3, the J call TRBJ2-7; 9 nucleotides align to TRBD2. The length of the CDR3 is 14 residues. After removal of 4 bases from V and 0 bases from J, the junction contained 1 base not matched to a gene. Germline V CDR1 and CDR2: ENHRY, SYGVKD.

In this sample, this clonotype turned up a few times. The chain carries TRBV5-1 and TRBJ2-4; the D gene is possibly TRBD2 (7 bases). The V gene lost 0 bases and the J gene lost 6 bases, with 16 bases spanning the gap. The CDR3 has 16 amino acids. Per germline, CDR1 SGHRS and CDR2 YFSETQ. The CDR3 region is CASSLGGGQAGNIQYF. CDR3 nucleotides: TGCGCCAGCAGCTTGGGGGGGGGACAAGCCGGAAACATTCAGTACTTC.

This clonotype was detected a few times. The rearrangement links TRBV5-1 to TRBJ1-2; 9 nucleotides align to TRBD1. V lost 3 bases to trimming and J lost 4 bases; unmatched junction nucleotides: 1. Germline lookup yields CDR1 SGHRS and CDR2 YFSETQ. The CDR3 runs 13 residues. The CDR3 loop is CASSWTGAYGYTF. The CDR3 nucleotides are TGCGCCAGCAGCTGGACAGGGGCCTATGGCTACACCTTC.

This clonotype was observed many times. The chain uses TRBV12-3 or TRBV12-4 and TRBJ2-3, with 10 bases identical to TRBD2. V lost 3 bases to trimming and J lost 3 bases; unmatched junction nucleotides: 3. There are 15 residues in the CDR3. The CDR3 nucleotides read TGTGCCAGCAGTTTCCTTAGCGGGGGGACAGATACGCAGTATTTT. This gives the protein CASSFLSGGTDTQYF.

This clonotype was found a few times. The rearrangement uses TRBV28 and TRBJ2-7; 7 bases align to TRBD1. This CDR3 contains 12 residues. V trimming: 5 bases; J trimming: 4 bases; junction bases outside the gene matches: 2. Germline assignment: CDR1 MDHEN and CDR2 SYDVKM. The CDR3 DNA reads as TGTGCCAGCAGTATACAGGGGTACGAGCAGTACGTC. This translates into CASSIQGYEQYV.

This clonotype has a handful of counts. The gene calls are TRBV4-1 and TRBJ2-1; D uncertain. Germline CDR1 is MGHRA and CDR2 is YSYEKL. Deletions cut 0 bases from V and 3 bases from J, with 12 bases between. The CDR3 has 16 residues. This chain's CDR3 is CASSQERRQFYNEQFF. Written as DNA, the CDR3 is TGCGCCAGCAGCCAAGAGAGGCGGCAATTCTACAATGAGCAGTTCTTC.

This clonotype has more than one count but fewer than ten. The chain employs TRBV12-3 or TRBV12-4 and TRBJ1-1; D is uncertain. With 6 bases removed from V and 8 bases from J, the gap between germline ends came to 16 bases. The length of the CDR3 is 13 residues. The CDR3 nucleotides read TGTGCCAGCAGCTTCGAGGGAGGTGGGGAAGCTTTCTTT. This translates into CASSFEGGGEAFF.

This chain links TRBV29-1 with TRBJ2-7; D perhaps matches TRBD1 (5 bases). V dropped 3 bases and J dropped 2 bases, with 11 bases sitting between them. Per germline, CDR1 SQVTM and CDR2 ANQGSEA. The CDR3 loop spans 13 amino acids. The CDR3 nucleotides read TGCAGCGTTGAGACCAGGGAACCCTACGAGCAGTACTTC. Protein product: CSVETREPYEQYF.

Many counts were recorded for this clonotype. The J gene is TRBJ2-1, the V gene TRBV2; 10 bases are a match to TRBD2. With 10 bases clipped from V and 6 bases from J, the junction kept 9 bases outside the gene matches. Germline CDR1 is SNHLY and CDR2 is FYNNEI. This CDR3 spans 14 amino acids. CDR3 sequence (DNA): TGTGCCACCGCCAGCGGGGGGGTGGTCAATGAGCAGTTCTTC. Protein: CATASGGVVNEQFF.

The sample holds a few counts of this clonotype. The V call is TRBV20-1, the J call TRBJ2-2; tentatively, D is TRBD2 (6 bases). CDR1 and CDR2 from the germline V gene are DFQATT and SNEGSKA (reference sequence). The CDR3 has 16 amino acids. V was pared by 3 bases and J by 1 base, with 15 bases between. The CDR3 DNA reads as TGCAGTGCTAGTTCGCGGGACTTAAAGAACACCGGGGAGCTGTTTTTT. It translates to CSASSRDLKNTGELFF.

This clonotype has a count of ten or more. For the CDR3, the DNA is TGTGCCAGCAGCTCCACTCAAATAGCCAAAAACATTCAGTACTTC. This encodes CASSSTQIAKNIQYF. This chain connects TRBV7-9 to TRBJ2-4, with no clear D. Trimming removed 4 bases at V and 0 bases at J, with 10 bases between. Looked up from germline, CDR1 is SEHNR and CDR2 is FQNEAQ (reference sequence). The CDR3 sequence is 15 residues long.

This clonotype was seen a few times. The rearrangement links TRBV29-1 to TRBJ2-1; 7 bases are a match to TRBD2. Germline CDR1 SQVTM, CDR2 ANQGSEA. The trim removed 3 bases at V and 3 bases at J, leaving 8 bases unmatched. This CDR3 contains 15 residues. The CDR3 reads CSVDRRASGYNEQFF. CDR3 coding DNA: TGCAGCGTTGATAGGCGGGCTAGCGGCTACAATGAGCAGTTCTTC.

The DNA for the CDR3 is TGTGCCAGCAGTTTCCGACCCGGAAACACCATATATTTT. This translates into CASSFRPGNTIYF. The rearrangement joins TRBV12-3 or TRBV12-4 to TRBJ1-3; D is undetermined. Trimming removed 3 bases from V and 4 bases from J, with 7 bases in between. There are 13 residues in the CDR3.

This clonotype was seen a handful of times. The CDR3, as DNA: TGTGCCACCGACCCTTATGGCTACACCTTC. Translating gives CATDPYGYTF. This chain links TRBV7-9 with TRBJ1-2; unclear D gene. The CDR3 runs to 10 residues. Germline V gene sequence: CDR1 SEHNR, CDR2 FQNEAQ (reference sequence). Trimming left V 10 bases short and J 5 bases short, with 8 bases between.

This clonotype has only a few counts. As DNA, the CDR3 is TGTGCCAGCAGACGAGCGGTCGGGAATGAGCAGTTCTTC. As protein: CASRRAVGNEQFF. The chain uses TRBV7-9 and TRBJ2-1; the D gene is possibly TRBD2 (5 bases). Germline CDR1 SEHNR, CDR2 FQNEAQ (reference sequence). This CDR3 region has 13 residues. V lost 6 bases to trimming and J lost 7 bases, with 13 bases between them.

The chain carries TRBV10-3 and TRBJ2-2; no firm D call. Germline V gene sequence: CDR1 ENHRY, CDR2 SYGVKD. Between the trimmed V and J ends, which lost 10 bases and 1 base, there was a span of 4 bases. This CDR3 spans 11 amino acids. The CDR3 sequence is CATMNTGELFF. The CDR3 bases are TGTGCCACAATGAACACCGGGGAGCTGTTTTTT.

This clonotype was seen a handful of times. The chain combines TRBV7-2 with TRBJ1-4; 7 bases agree with TRBD1. This CDR3 has 14 residues. The germline gives CDR1 SGHTA, CDR2 FQGNSA. The V and J ends lost 3 bases and 4 bases, in that order; junction bases with no gene match: 2. The CDR3, as DNA: TGTGCCAGCAGCTTTGACAGGGTTAATGAAAAACTGTTTTTT. As protein: CASSFDRVNEKLFF.

In its sample, this clonotype ranks as medium-sized. The chain's CDR3 is CATSDPGGYEQFF. CDR3 nucleotide sequence: TGTGCCACCAGTGACCCTGGGGGATATGAGCAGTTCTTC. V and J are TRBV24-1 and TRBJ2-1, with D possibly being TRBD1 or TRBD2 (5 bases each). Germline CDR1 is KGHDR and CDR2 is SFDVKD. V dropped 4 bases and J dropped 8 bases, with 11 bases sitting between them. This CDR3 is 13 amino acids long.

This clonotype appeared a few times. The genes are TRBV5-1 and TRBJ1-3; D unresolved. The V end was cut by 0 bases, the J end by 0 bases, with 13 bases between. This CDR3 region has 17 residues. Looked up from germline, CDR1 is SGHRS and CDR2 is YFSETQ. CDR3 sequence: CASSLAPTLSSGNTIYF. The CDR3, as DNA: TGCGCCAGCAGCTTGGCCCCTACACTCAGCTCTGGAAACACCATATATTTT.

This clonotype appeared a few times. CDR3 DNA: TGTGCCAGCAGCTTACAAAGACATTCAGCTTTCTTT. It codes for CASSLQRHSAFF. V is TRBV11-2 and J is TRBJ1-1; D is undetermined. Trimming took 2 bases from V and 10 from J, leaving 11 bases between them. The CDR3 runs 12 residues. The V gene's germline CDR1 is SGHAT and CDR2 FQNNGV.

The chain is built from TRBV28 and TRBJ2-2, with TRBD2 matching over 11 bases. This CDR3 has 16 residues. Trimming cost V 2 bases and J 9 bases; bases outside gene matches: 8. Germline V gene data show CDR1 as MDHEN and CDR2 as SYDVKM. Here the CDR3 reads CASSLGTSGSPRELFF. CDR3 nucleotides: TGTGCCAGCAGTTTAGGAACTAGCGGGAGTCCAAGGGAGCTGTTTTTT.

This clonotype came up a few times. The chain couples TRBV7-2 to TRBJ1-6; no clear D. The V gene lost 3 bases and the J gene lost 7 bases, with 13 bases spanning the gap. Germline-derived CDR1 and CDR2 are SGHTA and FQGNSA. The CDR3 contains 15 residues. CDR3 in DNA: TGTGCCAGCAGCTTTATCGTGGGAGGCAATTCACCCCTCCACTTT. Protein: CASSFIVGGNSPLHF.